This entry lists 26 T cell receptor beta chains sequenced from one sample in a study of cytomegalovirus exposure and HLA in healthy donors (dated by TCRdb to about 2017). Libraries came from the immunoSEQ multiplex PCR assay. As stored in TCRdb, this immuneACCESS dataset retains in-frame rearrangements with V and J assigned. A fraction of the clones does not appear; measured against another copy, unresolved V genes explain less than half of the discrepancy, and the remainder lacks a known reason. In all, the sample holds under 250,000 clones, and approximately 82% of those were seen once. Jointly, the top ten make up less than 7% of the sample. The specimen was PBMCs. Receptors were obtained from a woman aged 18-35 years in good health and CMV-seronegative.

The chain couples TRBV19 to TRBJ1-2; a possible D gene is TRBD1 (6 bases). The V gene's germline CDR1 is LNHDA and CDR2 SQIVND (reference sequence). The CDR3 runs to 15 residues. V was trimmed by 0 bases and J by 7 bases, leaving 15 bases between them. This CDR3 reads CASSIDPLTGFGYTF. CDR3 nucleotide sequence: TGTGCCAGTAGTATAGACCCTCTCACAGGGTTTGGCTACACCTTC.

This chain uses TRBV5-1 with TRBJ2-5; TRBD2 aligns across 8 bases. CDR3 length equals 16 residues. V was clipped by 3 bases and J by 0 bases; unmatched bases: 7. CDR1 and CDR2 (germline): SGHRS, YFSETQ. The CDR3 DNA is TGCGCCAGCAGCTCCCGGGGGGGGCCGTACCAAGAGACCCAGTACTTC. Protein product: CASSSRGGPYQETQYF.

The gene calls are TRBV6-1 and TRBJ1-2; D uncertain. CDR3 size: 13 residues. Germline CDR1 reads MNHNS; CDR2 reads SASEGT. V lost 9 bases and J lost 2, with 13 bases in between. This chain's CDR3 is CASLWAPNYGYTF. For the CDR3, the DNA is TGTGCCAGTCTCTGGGCACCGAACTATGGCTACACCTTC.

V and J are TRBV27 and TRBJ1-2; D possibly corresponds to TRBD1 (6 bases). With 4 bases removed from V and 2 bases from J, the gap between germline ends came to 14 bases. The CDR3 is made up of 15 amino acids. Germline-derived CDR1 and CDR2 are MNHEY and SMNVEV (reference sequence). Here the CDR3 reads CASSSYPDSNYGYTF. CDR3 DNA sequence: TGTGCCAGCAGTTCTTACCCGGACAGCAACTATGGCTACACCTTC.

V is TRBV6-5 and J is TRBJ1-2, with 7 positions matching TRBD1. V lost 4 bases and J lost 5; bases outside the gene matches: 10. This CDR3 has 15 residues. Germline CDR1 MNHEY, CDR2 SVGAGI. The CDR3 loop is CASSLGRGGSYGYTF. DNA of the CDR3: TGTGCCAGCAGTTTAGGCAGGGGGGGCAGTTATGGCTACACCTTC.

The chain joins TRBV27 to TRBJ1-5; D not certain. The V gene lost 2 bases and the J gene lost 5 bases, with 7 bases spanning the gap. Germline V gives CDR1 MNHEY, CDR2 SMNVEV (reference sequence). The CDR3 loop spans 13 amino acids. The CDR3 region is CASSLHLYQPQHF. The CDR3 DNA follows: TGTGCCAGCAGTTTACATCTGTATCAGCCCCAGCATTTT.

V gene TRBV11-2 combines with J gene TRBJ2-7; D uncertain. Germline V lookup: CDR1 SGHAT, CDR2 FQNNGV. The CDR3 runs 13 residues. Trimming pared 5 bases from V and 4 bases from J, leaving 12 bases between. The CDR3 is CASSPESPYEQYF. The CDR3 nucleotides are TGTGCCAGCAGCCCCGAGTCCCCGTACGAGCAGTACTTC.

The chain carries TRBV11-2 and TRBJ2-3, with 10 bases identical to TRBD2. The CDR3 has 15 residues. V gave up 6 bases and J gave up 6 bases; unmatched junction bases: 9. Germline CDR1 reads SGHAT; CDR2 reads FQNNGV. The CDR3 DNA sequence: TGTGCCAGCAGGCTAAGCGGGGGGGCATGGGATACGCAGTATTTT. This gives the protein CASRLSGGAWDTQYF.

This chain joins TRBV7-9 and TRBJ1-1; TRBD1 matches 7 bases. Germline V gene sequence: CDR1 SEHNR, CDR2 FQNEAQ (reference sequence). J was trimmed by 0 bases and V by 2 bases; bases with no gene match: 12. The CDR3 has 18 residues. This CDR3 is CASSLPGQSALMNTEAFF. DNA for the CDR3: TGTGCCAGCAGCTTACCGGGACAGTCCGCCCTCATGAACACTGAAGCTTTCTTT.

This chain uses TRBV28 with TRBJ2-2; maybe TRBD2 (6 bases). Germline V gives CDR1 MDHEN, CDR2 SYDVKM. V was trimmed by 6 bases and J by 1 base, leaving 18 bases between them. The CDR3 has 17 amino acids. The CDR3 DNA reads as TGTGCCAGCAGGTCCACCCCGGGACTCCTGAACACCGGGGAGCTGTTTTTT. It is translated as CASRSTPGLLNTGELFF. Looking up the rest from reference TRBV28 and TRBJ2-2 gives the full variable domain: DVKVTQSSRYLVKRTGEKVFLECVQDMDHENMFWYRQDPGLGLRLIYFSYDVKMKEKGDIPEGYSVSREKKERFSLILESASTNQTSMYLCASRSTPGLLNTGELFFGEGSRLTVL.

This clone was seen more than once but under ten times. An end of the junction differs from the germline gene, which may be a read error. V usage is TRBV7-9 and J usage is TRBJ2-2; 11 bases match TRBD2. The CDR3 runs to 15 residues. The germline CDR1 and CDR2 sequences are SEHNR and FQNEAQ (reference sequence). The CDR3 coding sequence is TGTGCCAGCAGTTTAGCGGGAGGGCCGACCGGGGAGCTGTTTTTT. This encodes CASSLAGGPTGELFF.

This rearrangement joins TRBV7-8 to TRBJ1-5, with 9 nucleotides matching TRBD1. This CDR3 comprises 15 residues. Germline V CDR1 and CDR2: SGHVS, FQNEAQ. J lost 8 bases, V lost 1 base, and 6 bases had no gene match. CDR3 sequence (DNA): TGTGCCAGCAGCTTAGTAGGGGACAGGGTGGAGCCCCAGCATTTT. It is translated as CASSLVGDRVEPQHF. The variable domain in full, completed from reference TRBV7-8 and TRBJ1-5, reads GAGVSQSPRYKVAKRGQDVALRCDPISGHVSLFWYQQALGQGPEFLTYFQNEAQLDKSGLPSDRFFAERPEGSVSTLKIQRTQQEDSAVYLCASSLVGDRVEPQHFGDGTRLSIL.

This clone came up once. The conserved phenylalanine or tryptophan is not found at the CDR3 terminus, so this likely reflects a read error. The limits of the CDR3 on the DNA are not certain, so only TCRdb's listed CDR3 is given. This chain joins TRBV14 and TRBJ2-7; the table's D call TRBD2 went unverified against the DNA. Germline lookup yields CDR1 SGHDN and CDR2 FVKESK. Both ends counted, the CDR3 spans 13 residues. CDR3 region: CASSHYDWTNWVL.

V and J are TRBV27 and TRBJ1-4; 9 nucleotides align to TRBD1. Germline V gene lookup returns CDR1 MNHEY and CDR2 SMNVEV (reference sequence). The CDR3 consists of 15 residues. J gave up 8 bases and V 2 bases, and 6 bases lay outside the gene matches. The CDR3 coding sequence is TGTGCCAGCAGTTTAATGGGACAGGGTCTCGAAAAACTGTTTTTT. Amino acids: CASSLMGQGLEKLFF.

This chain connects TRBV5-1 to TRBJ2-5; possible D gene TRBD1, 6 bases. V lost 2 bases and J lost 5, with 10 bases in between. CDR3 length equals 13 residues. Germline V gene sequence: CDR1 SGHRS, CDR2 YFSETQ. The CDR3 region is CASSLQGWETQYF. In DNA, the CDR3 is TGCGCCAGCAGCTTACAGGGATGGGAGACCCAGTACTTC. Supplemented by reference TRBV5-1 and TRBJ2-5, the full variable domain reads KAGVTQTPRYLIKTRGQQVTLSCSPISGHRSVSWYQQTPGQGLQFLFEYFSETQRNKGNFPGRFSGRQFSNSRSEMNVSTLELGDSALYLCASSLQGWETQYFGPGTRLLVL.

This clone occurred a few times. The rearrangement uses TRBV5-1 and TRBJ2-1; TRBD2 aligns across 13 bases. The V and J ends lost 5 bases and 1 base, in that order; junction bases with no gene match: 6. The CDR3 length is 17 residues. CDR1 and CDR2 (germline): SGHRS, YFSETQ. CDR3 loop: CASSPLAGGVSYNEQFF. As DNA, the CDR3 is TGCGCCAGCAGTCCACTAGCGGGAGGGGTGTCCTACAATGAGCAGTTCTTC.

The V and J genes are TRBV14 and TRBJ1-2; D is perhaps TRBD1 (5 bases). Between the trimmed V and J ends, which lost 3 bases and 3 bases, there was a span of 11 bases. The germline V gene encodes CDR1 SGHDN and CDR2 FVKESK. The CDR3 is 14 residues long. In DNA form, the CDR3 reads TGTGCCAGCAGCCACAGGGCCGGGGACTATGGCTACACCTTC. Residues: CASSHRAGDYGYTF.

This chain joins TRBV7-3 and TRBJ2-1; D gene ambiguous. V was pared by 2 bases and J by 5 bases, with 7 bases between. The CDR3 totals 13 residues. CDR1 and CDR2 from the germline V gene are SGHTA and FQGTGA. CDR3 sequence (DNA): TGTGCCAGCAGCTTAGCGCTAAACAATGAGCAGTTCTTC. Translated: CASSLALNNEQFF. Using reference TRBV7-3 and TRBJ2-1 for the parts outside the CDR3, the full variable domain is GAGVSQTPSNKVTEKGKYVELRCDPISGHTALYWYRQSLGQGPEFLIYFQGTGAADDSGLPNDRFFAVRPEGSVSTLKIQRTERGDSAVYLCASSLALNNEQFFGPGTRLTVL.

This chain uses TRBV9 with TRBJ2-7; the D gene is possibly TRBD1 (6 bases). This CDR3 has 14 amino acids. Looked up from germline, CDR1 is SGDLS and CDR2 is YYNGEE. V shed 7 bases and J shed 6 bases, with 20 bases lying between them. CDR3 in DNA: TGTGCCAGCTCTACGAGCCCTACAGGGATCGAGCAGTACTTC. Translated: CASSTSPTGIEQYF.

CDR3 bases: TGCAGCGCCGAAGGCCAGGGGGGTACTGAAGCTTTCTTT. Its translation: CSAEGQGGTEAFF. This chain joins TRBV29-1 and TRBJ1-1; 7 bases line up with TRBD1. The J segment lost 5 bases and the V segment lost 7 bases, leaving 10 bases of the junction unmatched. Germline V CDR1 and CDR2: SQVTM, ANQGSEA. The CDR3 length is 13 residues.

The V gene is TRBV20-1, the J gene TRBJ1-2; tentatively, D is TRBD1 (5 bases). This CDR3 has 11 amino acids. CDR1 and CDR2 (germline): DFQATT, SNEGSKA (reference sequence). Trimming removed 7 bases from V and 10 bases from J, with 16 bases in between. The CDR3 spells CSVQGGQAYTF. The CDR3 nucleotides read TGCAGTGTGCAGGGCGGCCAGGCCTACACCTTC.

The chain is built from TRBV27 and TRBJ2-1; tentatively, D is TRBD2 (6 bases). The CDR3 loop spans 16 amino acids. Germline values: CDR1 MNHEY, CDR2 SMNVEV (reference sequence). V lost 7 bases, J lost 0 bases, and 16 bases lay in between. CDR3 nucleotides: TGTGCCAGCAAGGAGGGGCAGTCCTACTCCTACAATGAGCAGTTCTTC. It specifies CASKEGQSYSYNEQFF.

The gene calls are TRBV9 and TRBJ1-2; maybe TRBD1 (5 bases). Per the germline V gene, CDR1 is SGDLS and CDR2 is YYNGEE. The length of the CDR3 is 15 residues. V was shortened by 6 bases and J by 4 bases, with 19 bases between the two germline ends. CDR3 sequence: CASTPGGGEGYGYTF. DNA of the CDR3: TGTGCCAGCACACCCGGGGGAGGGGAAGGCTATGGCTACACCTTC.

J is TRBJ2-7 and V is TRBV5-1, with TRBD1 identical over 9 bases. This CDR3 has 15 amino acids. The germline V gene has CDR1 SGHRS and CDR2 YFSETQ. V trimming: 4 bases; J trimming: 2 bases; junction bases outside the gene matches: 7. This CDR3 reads CASSTSGTGTYEQYF. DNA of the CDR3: TGCGCCAGCAGCACCTCCGGGACAGGGACCTACGAGCAGTACTTC.

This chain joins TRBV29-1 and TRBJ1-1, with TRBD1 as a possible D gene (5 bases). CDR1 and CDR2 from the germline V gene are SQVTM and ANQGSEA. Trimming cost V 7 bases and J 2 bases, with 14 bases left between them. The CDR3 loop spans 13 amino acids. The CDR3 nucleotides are TGCAGCGGGACGGAGGGGCCCAACACTGAAGCTTTCTTT. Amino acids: CSGTEGPNTEAFF. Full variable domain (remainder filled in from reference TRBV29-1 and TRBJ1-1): SAVISQKPSRDICQRGTSLTIQCQVDSQVTMMFWYRQQPGQSLTLIATANQGSEATYESGFVIDKFPISRPNLTFSTLTVSNMSPEDSSIYLCSGTEGPNTEAFFGQGTRLTVV.

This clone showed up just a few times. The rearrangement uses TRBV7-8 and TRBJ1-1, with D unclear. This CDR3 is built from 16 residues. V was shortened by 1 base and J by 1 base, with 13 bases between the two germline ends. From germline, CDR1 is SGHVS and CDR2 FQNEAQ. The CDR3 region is CASSLGVSGRNTEAFF. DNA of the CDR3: TGTGCCAGCAGCTTAGGGGTTTCGGGGAGGAACACTGAAGCTTTCTTT.